The table lists the clone carrying this TCR beta chain with many counts. Between the trimmed V and J ends, which lost 0 bases and 3 bases, there was a span of 10 bases. CDR1 and CDR2 from the germline V gene are SGHRS and YFSETQ. The CDR3 is made up of 15 amino acids. This specimen belongs to a study of kidney transplant recipient with SARS-CoV-2 infection. TCRdb called the reads again in MiXCR, with one record for every CDR3 protein. Altogether some 220,000 distinct CDR3 sequences are present, roughly 26% being singletons, with the ten largest covering roughly 7.3%. The material was a blood sample, obtained at baseline and on roughly day 110 from a kidney transplant recipient. The chain combines TRBV5-1 with TRBJ1-3; D not resolved. The sequence came from a male patient aged 25-45 years who had COVID-19 and was a kidney transplant recipient. A share of the T cells may be of graft donor origin. The CDR3 nucleotides are TGCGCCAGCAGCTTGGCGACCTCGTTTGGAAACACCATATATTTT. Translated, it gives CASSLATSFGNTIYF.